This T cell receptor beta chain was sequenced during a study of blood T cell repertoires in COVID-19. Study at large: From T cells, B-cell-depleted T cells, or PBMCs came the material, which was cDNA or gDNA.

Germline assignment: CDR1 SGHNT and CDR2 YYREEE (reference sequence). There are 18 residues in the CDR3. With V trimmed by 4 bases and J by 3 bases, 13 bases remained unmatched. Libraries were prepared by immunoSEQ multiplex PCR; TCRdb keeps only in-frame clonotypes and omits some of them. The profile shows 250,000 to 350,000 clones, more than 90% of them singletons. The age range of participants was about 18 to 90 years, with residence in some 25 US areas. Each participant's cohort was designated according to participant-reported clinical history. The study counted Cohort 3 donors as recovered given two negative PCRs, clearance, or symptom resolution.

The sequence derives from a man aged 55 to 70 who had recovered from COVID-19. This rearrangement joins TRBV5-4 to TRBJ2-2, with 9 bases identical to TRBD1. Sequenced input: PBMCs or T cells enriched from blood (not recorded which). This CDR3 reads CASSAQQGAKRYTGELFF. CDR3 nucleotides: TGTGCCAGCAGCGCACAACAGGGGGCCAAACGATACACCGGGGAGCTGTTTTTT.